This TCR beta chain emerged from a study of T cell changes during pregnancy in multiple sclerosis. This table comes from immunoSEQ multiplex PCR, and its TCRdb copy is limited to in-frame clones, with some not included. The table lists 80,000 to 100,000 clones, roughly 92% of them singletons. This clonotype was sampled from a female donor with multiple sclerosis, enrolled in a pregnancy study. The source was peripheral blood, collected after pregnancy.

CDR3 protein: CASSRTSGSFFEQFF. The CDR3 DNA follows: TGCGCCAGCAGCAGGACTAGCGGGAGTTTTTTTGAGCAGTTCTTC. This chain connects TRBV5-1 to TRBJ2-1; 13 bases match TRBD2. There are 15 residues in the CDR3. Trimming cost V 4 bases and J 9 bases; bases outside gene matches: 7. The germline gives CDR1 SGHRS, CDR2 YFSETQ. Complete variable domain (other parts from reference TRBV5-1 and TRBJ2-1): KAGVTQTPRYLIKTRGQQVTLSCSPISGHRSVSWYQQTPGQGLQFLFEYFSETQRNKGNFPGRFSGRQFSNSRSEMNVSTLELGDSALYLCASSRTSGSFFEQFFGPGTRLTVL.